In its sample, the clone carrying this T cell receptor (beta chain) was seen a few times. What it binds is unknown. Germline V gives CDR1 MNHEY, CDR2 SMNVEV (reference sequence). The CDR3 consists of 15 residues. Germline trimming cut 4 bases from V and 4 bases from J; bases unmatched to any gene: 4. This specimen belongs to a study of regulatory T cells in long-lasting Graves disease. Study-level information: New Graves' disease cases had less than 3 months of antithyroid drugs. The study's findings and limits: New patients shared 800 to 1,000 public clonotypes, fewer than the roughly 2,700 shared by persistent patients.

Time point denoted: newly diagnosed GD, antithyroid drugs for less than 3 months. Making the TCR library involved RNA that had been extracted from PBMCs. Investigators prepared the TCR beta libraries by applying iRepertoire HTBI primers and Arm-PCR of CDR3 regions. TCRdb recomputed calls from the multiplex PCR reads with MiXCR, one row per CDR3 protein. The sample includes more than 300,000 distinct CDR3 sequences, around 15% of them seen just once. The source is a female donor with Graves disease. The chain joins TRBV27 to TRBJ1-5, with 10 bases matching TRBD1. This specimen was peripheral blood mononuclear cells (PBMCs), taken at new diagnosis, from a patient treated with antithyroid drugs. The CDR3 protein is CASSSDRGVNQPQHF. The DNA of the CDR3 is TGTGCCAGCAGTTCGGACAGGGGGGTAAATCAGCCCCAGCATTTT.